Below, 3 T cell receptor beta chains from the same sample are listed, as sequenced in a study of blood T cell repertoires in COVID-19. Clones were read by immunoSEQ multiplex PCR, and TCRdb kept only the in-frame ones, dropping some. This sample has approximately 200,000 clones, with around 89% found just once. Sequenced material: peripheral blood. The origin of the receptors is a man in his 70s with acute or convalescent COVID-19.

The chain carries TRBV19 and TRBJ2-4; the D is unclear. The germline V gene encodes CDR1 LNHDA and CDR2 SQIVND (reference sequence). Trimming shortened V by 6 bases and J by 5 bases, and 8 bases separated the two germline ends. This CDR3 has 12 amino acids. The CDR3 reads CASSPSQNIQYF. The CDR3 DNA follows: TGTGCCAGTAGCCCAAGCCAAAACATTCAGTACTTC.

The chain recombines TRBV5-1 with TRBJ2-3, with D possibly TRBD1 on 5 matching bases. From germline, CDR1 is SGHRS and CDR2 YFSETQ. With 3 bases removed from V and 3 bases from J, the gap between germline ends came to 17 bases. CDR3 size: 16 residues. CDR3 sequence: CASSSFGRTITDTQYF. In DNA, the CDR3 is TGCGCCAGCAGCTCCTTCGGACGGACAATAACAGATACGCAGTATTTT.

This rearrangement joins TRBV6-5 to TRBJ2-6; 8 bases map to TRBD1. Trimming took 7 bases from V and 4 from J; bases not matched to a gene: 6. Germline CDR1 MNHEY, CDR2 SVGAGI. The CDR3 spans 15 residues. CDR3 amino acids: CASTRDRQGANVLTF. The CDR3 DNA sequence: TGTGCCAGCACCCGGGACAGGCAGGGGGCCAACGTCCTGACTTTC.